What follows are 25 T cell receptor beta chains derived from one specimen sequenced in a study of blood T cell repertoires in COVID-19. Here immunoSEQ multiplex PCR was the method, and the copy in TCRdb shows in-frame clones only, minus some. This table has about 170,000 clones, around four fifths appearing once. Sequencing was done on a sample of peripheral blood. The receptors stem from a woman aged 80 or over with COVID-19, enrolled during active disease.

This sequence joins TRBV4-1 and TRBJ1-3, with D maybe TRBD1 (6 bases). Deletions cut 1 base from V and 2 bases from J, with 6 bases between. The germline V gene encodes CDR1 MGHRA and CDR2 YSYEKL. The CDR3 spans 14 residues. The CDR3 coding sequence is TGCGCCAGCAGCCAAGCAGGGGCTGGAAACACCATATATTTT. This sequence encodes CASSQAGAGNTIYF.

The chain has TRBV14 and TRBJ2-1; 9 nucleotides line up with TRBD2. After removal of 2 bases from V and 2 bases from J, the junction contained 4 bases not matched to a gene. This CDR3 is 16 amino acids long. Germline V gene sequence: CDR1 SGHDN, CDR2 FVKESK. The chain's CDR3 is CASSQWLAGPYNEQFF. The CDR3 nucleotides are TGTGCCAGCAGCCAATGGCTAGCGGGGCCCTACAATGAGCAGTTCTTC.

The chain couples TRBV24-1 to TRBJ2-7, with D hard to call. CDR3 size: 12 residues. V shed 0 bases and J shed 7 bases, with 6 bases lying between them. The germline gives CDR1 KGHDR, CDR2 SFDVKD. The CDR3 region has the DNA TGTGCCACCAGTGATTTGAACAGAGAGCAGTACTTC. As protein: CATSDLNREQYF.

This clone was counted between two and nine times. The CDR3 here is CASSRRARGSTDTQYF. CDR3 nucleotides: TGTGCCAGCAGCCGCCGTGCGAGAGGGAGCACAGATACGCAGTATTTT. The rearrangement uses TRBV5-4 and TRBJ2-3, with a tentative D call TRBD2 (5 bases). The CDR3 consists of 16 residues. Germline V lookup: CDR1 SGHNT, CDR2 YYREEE (reference sequence). V lost 4 bases and J lost 0, with 15 bases in between.

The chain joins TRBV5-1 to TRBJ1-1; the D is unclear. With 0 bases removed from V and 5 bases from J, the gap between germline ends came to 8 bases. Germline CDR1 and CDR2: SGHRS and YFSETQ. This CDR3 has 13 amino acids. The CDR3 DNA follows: TGCGCCAGCAGCTTGGCCGTCGGGACTGAAGCTTTCTTT. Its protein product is CASSLAVGTEAFF.

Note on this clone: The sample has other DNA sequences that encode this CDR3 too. CDR3 sequence (DNA): TGTGCCAGCAGCGTAGATAGCTCTGGAAACACCATATATTTT. Its protein product is CASSVDSSGNTIYF. The V and J genes are TRBV9 and TRBJ1-3; no firm D call. Germline CDR1 reads SGDLS; CDR2 reads YYNGEE. The CDR3 runs 14 residues. Trimming left V 0 bases short and J 0 bases short, with 4 bases between.

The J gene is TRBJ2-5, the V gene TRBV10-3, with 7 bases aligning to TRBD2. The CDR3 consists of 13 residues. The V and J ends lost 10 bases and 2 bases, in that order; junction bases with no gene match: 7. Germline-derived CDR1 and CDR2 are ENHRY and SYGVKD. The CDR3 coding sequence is TGTGCCAAGTCAGCGGGGTGGCAAGAGACCCAGTACTTC. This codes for CAKSAGWQETQYF.

The CDR3 sequence: CASTRVGAHEKLFF. DNA for the CDR3: TGTGCCAGTACCCGGGTTGGGGCCCATGAAAAACTGTTTTTT. This chain uses TRBV19 with TRBJ1-4; TRBD1 is a possible D gene (5 bases). Trimming took off 7 bases at V and 6 bases at J, with 15 bases between the two ends. The germline V gene has CDR1 LNHDA and CDR2 SQIVND (reference sequence). The CDR3 loop spans 14 amino acids.

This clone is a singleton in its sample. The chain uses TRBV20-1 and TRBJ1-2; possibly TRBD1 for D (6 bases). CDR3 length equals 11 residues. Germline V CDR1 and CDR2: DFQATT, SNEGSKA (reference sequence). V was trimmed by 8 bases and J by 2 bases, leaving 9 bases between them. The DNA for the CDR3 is TGCAGTTGGACAGTAAACTATGGCTACACCTTC. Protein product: CSWTVNYGYTF.

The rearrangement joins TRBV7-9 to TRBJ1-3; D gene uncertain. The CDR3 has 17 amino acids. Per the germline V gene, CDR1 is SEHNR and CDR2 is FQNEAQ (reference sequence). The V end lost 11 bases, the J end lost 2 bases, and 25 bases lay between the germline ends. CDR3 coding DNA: TGTGCCGCCTCGGGAGGGCTCTCAACTCTACCTGGAAACACCATATATTTT. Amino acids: CAASGGLSTLPGNTIYF.

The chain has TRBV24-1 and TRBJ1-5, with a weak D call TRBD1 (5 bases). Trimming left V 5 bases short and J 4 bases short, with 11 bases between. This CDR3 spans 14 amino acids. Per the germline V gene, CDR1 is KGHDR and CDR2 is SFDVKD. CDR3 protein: CATSAPGGNQPQHF. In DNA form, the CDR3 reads TGTGCCACCAGTGCCCCGGGGGGAAATCAGCCCCAGCATTTT.

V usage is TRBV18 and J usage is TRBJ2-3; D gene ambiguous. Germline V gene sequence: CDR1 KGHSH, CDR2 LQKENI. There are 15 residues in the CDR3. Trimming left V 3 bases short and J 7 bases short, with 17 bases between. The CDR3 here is CASSPSPSPSNTQYF. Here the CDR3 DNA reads TGTGCCAGCTCACCCTCGCCTAGTCCTTCGAATACGCAGTATTTT. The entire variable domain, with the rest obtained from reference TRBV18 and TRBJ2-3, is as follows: NAGVMQNPRHLVRRRGQEARLRCSPMKGHSHVYWYRQLPEEGLKFMVYLQKENIIDESGMPKERFSAEFPKEGPSILRIQQVVRGDSAAYFCASSPSPSPSNTQYFGPGTRLTVL.

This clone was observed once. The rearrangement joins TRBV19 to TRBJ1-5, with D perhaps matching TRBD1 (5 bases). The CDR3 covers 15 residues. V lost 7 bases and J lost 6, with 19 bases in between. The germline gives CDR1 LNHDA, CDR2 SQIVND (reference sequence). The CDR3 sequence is CASNIRDRTSQPQHF. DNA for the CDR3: TGTGCCAGTAACATACGAGACAGAACATCTCAGCCCCAGCATTTT.

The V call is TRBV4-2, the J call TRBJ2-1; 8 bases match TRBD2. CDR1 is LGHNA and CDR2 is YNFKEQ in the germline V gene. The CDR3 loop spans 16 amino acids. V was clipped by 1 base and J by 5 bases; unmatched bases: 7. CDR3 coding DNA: TGTGCCAGCAGCCAAGGGGAGCGGGAGCCCCACAATGAGCAGTTCTTC. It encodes CASSQGEREPHNEQFF.

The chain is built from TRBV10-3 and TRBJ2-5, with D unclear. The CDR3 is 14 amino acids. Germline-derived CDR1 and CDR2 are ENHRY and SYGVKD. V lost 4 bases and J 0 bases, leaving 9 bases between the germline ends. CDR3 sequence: CAISGARNQETQYF. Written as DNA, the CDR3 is TGTGCCATCAGTGGGGCCAGAAACCAAGAGACCCAGTACTTC.

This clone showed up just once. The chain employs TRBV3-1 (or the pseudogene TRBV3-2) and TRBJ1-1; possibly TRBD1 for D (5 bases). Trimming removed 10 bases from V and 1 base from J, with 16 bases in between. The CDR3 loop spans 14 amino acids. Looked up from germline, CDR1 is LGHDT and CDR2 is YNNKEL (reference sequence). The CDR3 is CATTLTQGNTEAFF. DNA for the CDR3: TGTGCCACCACCTTAACGCAGGGGAACACTGAAGCTTTCTTT.

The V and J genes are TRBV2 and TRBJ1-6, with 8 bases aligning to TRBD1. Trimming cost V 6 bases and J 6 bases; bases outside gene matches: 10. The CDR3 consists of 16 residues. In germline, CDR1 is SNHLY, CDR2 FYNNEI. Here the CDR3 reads CASRVDRGSRNSPLHF. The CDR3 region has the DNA TGTGCCAGCAGGGTTGACAGGGGATCCCGTAATTCACCCCTCCACTTT. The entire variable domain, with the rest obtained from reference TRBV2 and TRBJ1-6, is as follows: EPEVTQTPSHQVTQMGQEVILRCVPISNHLYFYWYRQILGQKVEFLVSFYNNEISEKSEIFDDQFSVERPDGSNFTLKIRSTKLEDSAMYFCASRVDRGSRNSPLHFGNGTRLTVT.

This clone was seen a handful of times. The CDR3 DNA reads TGTGCCAGCAGCCAAGTCGCTAGCGAGCAGTACTTC. Protein: CASSQVASEQYF. The rearrangement links TRBV3-1 (or the pseudogene TRBV3-2) to TRBJ2-7; D remains ambiguous. V shed 1 base and J shed 6 bases, with 7 bases lying between them. There are 12 residues in the CDR3. Germline CDR1 and CDR2: LGHDT and YNNKEL (reference sequence).

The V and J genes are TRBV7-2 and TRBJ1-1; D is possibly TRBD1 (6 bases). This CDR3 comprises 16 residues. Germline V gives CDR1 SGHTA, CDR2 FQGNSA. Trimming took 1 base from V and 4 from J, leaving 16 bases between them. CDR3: CASSLGGYRVATEAFF. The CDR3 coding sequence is TGTGCCAGCAGCTTAGGGGGGTACAGGGTTGCCACTGAAGCTTTCTTT.

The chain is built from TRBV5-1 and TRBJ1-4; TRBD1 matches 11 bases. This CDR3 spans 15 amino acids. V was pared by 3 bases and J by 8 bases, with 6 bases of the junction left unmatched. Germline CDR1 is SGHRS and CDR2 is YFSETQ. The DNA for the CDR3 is TGCGCCAGCAGCTACTCCGGGACAGGGGGAGAAAAACTGTTTTTT. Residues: CASSYSGTGGEKLFF.

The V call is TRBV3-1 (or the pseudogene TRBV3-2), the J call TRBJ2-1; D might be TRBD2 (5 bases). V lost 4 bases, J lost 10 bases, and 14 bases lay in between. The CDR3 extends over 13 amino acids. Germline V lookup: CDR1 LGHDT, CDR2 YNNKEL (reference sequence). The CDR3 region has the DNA TGTGCCAGCAGCCGGTTAAGAGGCGGGGAGCAGTTCTTC. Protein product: CASSRLRGGEQFF.

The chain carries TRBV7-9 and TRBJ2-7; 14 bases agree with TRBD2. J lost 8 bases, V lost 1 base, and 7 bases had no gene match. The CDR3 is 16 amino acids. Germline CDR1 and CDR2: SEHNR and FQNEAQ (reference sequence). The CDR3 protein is CASSLGGLAGDEKQYF. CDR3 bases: TGTGCCAGCAGCTTAGGGGGACTAGCGGGAGATGAAAAGCAGTACTTC.

The CDR3 region has the DNA TGCGCCAGCAGTGGCGGGGCCTCCTACAATGAGCAGTTCTTC. Protein product: CASSGGASYNEQFF. V usage is TRBV5-1 and J usage is TRBJ2-1; TRBD2 is a possible D gene (6 bases). V lost 5 bases to trimming and J lost 0 bases, with 9 bases between them. The CDR3 contains 14 residues. From germline, CDR1 is SGHRS and CDR2 YFSETQ.

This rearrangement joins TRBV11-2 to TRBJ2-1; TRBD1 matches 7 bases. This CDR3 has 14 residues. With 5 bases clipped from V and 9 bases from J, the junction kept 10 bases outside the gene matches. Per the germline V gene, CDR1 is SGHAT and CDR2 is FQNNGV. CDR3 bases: TGTGCCAGCAGCGACCAAACAGGGGCGGCTGAGCAGTTCTTC. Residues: CASSDQTGAAEQFF.

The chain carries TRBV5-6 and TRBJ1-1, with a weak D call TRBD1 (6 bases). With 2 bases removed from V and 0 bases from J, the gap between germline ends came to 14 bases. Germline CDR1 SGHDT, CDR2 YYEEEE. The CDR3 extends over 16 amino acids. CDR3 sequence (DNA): TGTGCCAGCAGCTTAACCCCGACAGGTATGAACACTGAAGCTTTCTTT. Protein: CASSLTPTGMNTEAFF.